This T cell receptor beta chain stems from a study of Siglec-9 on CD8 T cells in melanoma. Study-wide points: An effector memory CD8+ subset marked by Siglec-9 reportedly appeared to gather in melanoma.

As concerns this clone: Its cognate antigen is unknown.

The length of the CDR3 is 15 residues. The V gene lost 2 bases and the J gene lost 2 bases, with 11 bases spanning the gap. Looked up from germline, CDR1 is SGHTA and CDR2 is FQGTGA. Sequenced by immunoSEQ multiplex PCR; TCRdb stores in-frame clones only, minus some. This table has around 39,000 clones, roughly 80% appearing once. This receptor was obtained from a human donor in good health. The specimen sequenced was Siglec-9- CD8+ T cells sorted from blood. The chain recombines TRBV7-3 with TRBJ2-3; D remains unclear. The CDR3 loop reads CASSLAGFFTDTQYF. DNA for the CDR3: TGTGCCAGCAGCTTAGCCGGATTCTTCACAGATACGCAGTATTTT.